This TCR beta chain was observed in a study of brain T cells in children with intractable seizures. V lost 6 bases to trimming and J lost 8 bases, with 12 bases between them. The V gene's germline CDR1 is MNHEY and CDR2 SMNVEV (reference sequence). This CDR3 region has 12 residues. Measured with immunoSEQ multiplex PCR; TCRdb has only the in-frame clones, and not every one. Among 70,000 to 90,000 clones, approximately 94% were seen once, and the ten largest hold 1.5%. Surgery cases with the highest brain T cell transcript signatures were chosen for sequencing. The sequence came from a boy younger than two with tuberous sclerosis and intractable seizures. Sequences were derived from peripheral blood, sampled at surgery. The chain joins TRBV27 to TRBJ2-3; a weak D match, TRBD1 (5 bases). The CDR3 DNA reads TGTGCCAGCAGGCAGGGTGCAGGTACGCAGTATTTT. It is translated as CASRQGAGTQYF.